Presented here are 23 T cell receptor beta chains from one specimen sequenced in a study of cytomegalovirus exposure and HLA in healthy donors. This PCR relied on a set of 60 Vbeta primers and 13 Jbeta primers. Profiling relied on immunoSEQ multiplex PCR, and the TCRdb table lists in-frame clones only, not all of them. The data show 160,000 or so clones, just over 70% seen once. The sample comprised PBMCs. These receptor sequences come from a human donor in good health.

This clone was observed once. CDR3 sequence reads: CASSLGTGTLYEQYF. The CDR3 nucleotides are TGTGCCAGCAGCCTCGGGACAGGGACCCTCTACGAGCAGTACTTC. The V gene is TRBV11-1, the J gene TRBJ2-7; 9 nucleotides match TRBD1. The germline V gene encodes CDR1 SGHAT and CDR2 FQDESV (reference sequence). The CDR3 has 15 residues. Trimming took 5 bases from V and 3 from J; bases not matched to a gene: 8.

The V gene is TRBV2, the J gene TRBJ2-5, with unresolved D. Germline CDR1 SNHLY, CDR2 FYNNEI. With 9 bases removed from V and 0 bases from J, the gap between germline ends came to 14 bases. This CDR3 is 14 amino acids long. This chain's CDR3 is CASTLSRNQETQYF. In DNA, the CDR3 is TGTGCCAGTACCTTGAGTCGAAACCAAGAGACCCAGTACTTC.

The chain combines TRBV6-1 with TRBJ1-5; 8 bases are a match to TRBD1. This CDR3 contains 13 residues. The V gene's germline CDR1 is MNHNS and CDR2 SASEGT. The CDR3 is CSSQDRDNQPQHF. CDR3 in DNA: TGTTCTTCACAGGACAGGGATAATCAGCCCCAGCATTTT.

This clone has only a few counts. Other DNA sequences of this sample code for an identical CDR3. The V and J genes are TRBV4-1 and TRBJ1-5; no clear D. Germline CDR1 and CDR2: MGHRA and YSYEKL. The CDR3 runs to 13 residues. Trimming removed 1 base at V and 2 bases at J, with 3 bases between. The CDR3 protein is CASSQAGNQPQHF. CDR3 in DNA: TGCGCCAGCAGCCAAGCGGGCAATCAGCCCCAGCATTTT.

This clone occurred once. The chain links TRBV5-1 to TRBJ2-5; 11 bases align to TRBD1. V lost 1 base to trimming and J lost 2 bases; unmatched junction nucleotides: 1. The germline gives CDR1 SGHRS, CDR2 YFSETQ. The CDR3 runs 15 residues. As DNA, the CDR3 is TGCGCCAGCAGCTTGCGGGACAGGGGGCAAGAGACCCAGTACTTC. Protein: CASSLRDRGQETQYF.

V is TRBV9 and J is TRBJ2-3; tentative D call: TRBD2 (8 bases). Germline V gives CDR1 SGDLS, CDR2 YYNGEE. The CDR3 has 18 residues. Deletions cut 3 bases from V and 4 bases from J, with 24 bases between. The CDR3 here is CASSAYSGGLGGADTQYF. CDR3 in DNA: TGTGCCAGCAGCGCCTACTCAGGGGGACTCGGGGGGGCAGATACGCAGTATTTT.

The chain is built from TRBV7-8 and TRBJ1-3; D gene ambiguous. Trimming removed 4 bases from V and 0 bases from J, with 7 bases in between. The germline gives CDR1 SGHVS, CDR2 FQNEAQ. The CDR3 totals 14 residues. The CDR3 nucleotides read TGTGCCAGCAGCTCCCGTTCCTCTGGAAACACCATATATTTT. As protein: CASSSRSSGNTIYF.

The chain couples TRBV2 to TRBJ2-3; D unresolved. Germline V gives CDR1 SNHLY, CDR2 FYNNEI. Trimming pared 0 bases from V and 3 bases from J, leaving 4 bases between. The CDR3 contains 13 residues. CDR3 residues: CASSEALTDTQYF. CDR3 bases: TGTGCCAGCAGTGAAGCCTTAACAGATACGCAGTATTTT.

The chain uses TRBV19 and TRBJ1-1, with D perhaps TRBD1 (6 bases). Germline-derived CDR1 and CDR2 are LNHDA and SQIVND (reference sequence). The CDR3 totals 14 residues. V lost 6 bases, J lost 0 bases, and 11 bases lay in between. The CDR3 is CASSKGHLNTEAFF. Written as DNA, the CDR3 is TGTGCCAGTAGCAAGGGACACTTGAACACTGAAGCTTTCTTT.

The chain couples TRBV7-9 to TRBJ2-5; D uncertain. The end of the DNA is better explained by TRBJ2-7, so the J call may be wrong. The germline CDR1 and CDR2 sequences are SEHNR and FQNEAQ (reference sequence). CDR3 length: 15 amino acids. The CDR3 is CASSFIGLSSYEQYF. Here the CDR3 DNA reads TGTGCCAGCAGCTTCATCGGGTTAAGCTCCTACGAGCAGTACTTC.

This sequence joins TRBV5-1 and TRBJ1-2, with 7 bases matching TRBD1. Trimming cost V 0 bases and J 6 bases; bases outside gene matches: 5. Germline V gives CDR1 SGHRS, CDR2 YFSETQ. The CDR3 is 14 amino acids. The DNA for the CDR3 is TGCGCCAGCAGCTTGGAGGGGACAGTTGATGGCTACACCTTC. This gives the protein CASSLEGTVDGYTF.

This clone was picked up a small number of times. The chain recombines TRBV5-4 with TRBJ2-5, with 8 bases that match TRBD2. CDR1 and CDR2 from the germline V gene are SGHNT and YYREEE (reference sequence). The CDR3 has 17 residues. Trimming cost V 0 bases and J 1 base; bases outside gene matches: 8. The CDR3 DNA reads TGTGCCAGCAGCTTGGGAGGTGGCGGGGGGACCCAAGAGACCCAGTACTTC. This translates into CASSLGGGGGTQETQYF. The complete variable domain, with remaining parts taken from reference TRBV5-4 and TRBJ2-5, reads ETGVTQSPTHLIKTRGQQVTLRCSSQSGHNTVSWYQQALGQGPQFIFQYYREEENGRGNFPPRFSGLQFPNYSSELNVNALELDDSALYLCASSLGGGGGTQETQYFGPGTRLLVL.

This sequence joins TRBV7-6 and TRBJ2-2; D may be TRBD2 (6 bases). Germline CDR1 and CDR2: SGHVS and FNYEAQ. The CDR3 has 14 residues. V was clipped by 4 bases and J by 1 base, with 7 bases between them. In DNA form, the CDR3 reads TGTGCCAGCAGCTCGGGGGTGAACACCGGGGAGCTGTTTTTT. It codes for CASSSGVNTGELFF. Full variable domain (rest looked up from reference TRBV7-6 and TRBJ2-2): GAGVSQSPRYKVTKRGQDVALRCDPISGHVSLYWYRQALGQGPEFLTYFNYEAQQDKSGLPNDRFSAERPEGSISTLTIQRTEQRDSAMYRCASSSGVNTGELFFGEGSRLTVL.

This chain joins TRBV6-6 and TRBJ1-1; 7 nucleotides match TRBD1. There are 14 residues in the CDR3. Germline V gene sequence: CDR1 MNHNY, CDR2 SVGAGI (reference sequence). With V trimmed by 0 bases and J by 8 bases, 6 bases remained unmatched. The CDR3 loop is CASSYSIQGTEAFF. The CDR3 DNA follows: TGTGCCAGCAGTTACTCGATACAGGGGACGGAAGCTTTCTTT.

The V gene is TRBV15, the J gene TRBJ1-2; 9 bases are shared with TRBD1. This CDR3 contains 14 residues. CDR1 is LNHNV, CDR2 YYDKDF, per germline (reference sequence). The ends lost 4 bases at V and 7 bases at J; junction bases unmatched: 7. The CDR3 sequence: CATSKPGQGVGYTF. The CDR3 nucleotides read TGTGCCACCAGCAAACCGGGACAGGGAGTTGGCTACACCTTC.

The V call is TRBV11-1, the J call TRBJ2-5; 7 bases agree with TRBD1. Looked up from germline, CDR1 is SGHAT and CDR2 is FQDESV (reference sequence). V trimming: 2 bases; J trimming: 2 bases; junction bases outside the gene matches: 5. The length of the CDR3 is 15 residues. The CDR3 DNA follows: TGTGCCAGCAGCTTATTCGGGACAGAGCAAGAGACCCAGTACTTC. It yields the protein CASSLFGTEQETQYF.

The chain is built from TRBV4-3 and TRBJ2-1; D remains unclear. The V gene lost 5 bases and the J gene lost 5 bases, with 13 bases spanning the gap. CDR1 and CDR2 from the germline V gene are LGHNA and YSLEER. This CDR3 is built from 14 residues. The CDR3 bases are TGCGCCAGCAGCTCCTACGTGACTGACAATGAGCAGTTCTTC. It codes for CASSSYVTDNEQFF.

This chain connects TRBV9 to TRBJ1-2, with D perhaps TRBD1 (6 bases). CDR3 length: 15 amino acids. Germline V gene sequence: CDR1 SGDLS, CDR2 YYNGEE. V was clipped by 3 bases and J by 4 bases, with 16 bases between them. CDR3 nucleotide sequence: TGTGCCAGCAGCGCCCCTATACAGGGACCCTATGGCTACACCTTC. This encodes CASSAPIQGPYGYTF.

The chain joins TRBV20-1 to TRBJ1-2, with 8 bases fitting TRBD1. Trimming removed 0 bases from V and 11 bases from J; junction bases left unmatched: 2. Germline V gene data show CDR1 as DFQATT and CDR2 as SNEGSKA (reference sequence). The CDR3 has 11 residues. The CDR3, as DNA: TGCAGTGCTAGAGATACAGGGGGGTACACCTTC. As protein: CSARDTGGYTF.

The count of this clone is one. The chain employs TRBV7-8 and TRBJ1-5; D might be TRBD1 (5 bases). Trimming removed 5 bases from V and 5 bases from J, with 13 bases in between. Germline loops: CDR1 SGHVS, CDR2 FQNEAQ. The CDR3 is 14 amino acids. CDR3 sequence reads: CASSPNAGYQPQHF. CDR3 in DNA: TGTGCCAGCAGCCCAAACGCAGGGTATCAGCCCCAGCATTTT.

This clone appeared once. The chain has TRBV2 and TRBJ1-5, with 12 bases that match TRBD1. After removal of 8 bases from V and 1 base from J, the junction contained 3 bases not matched to a gene. The CDR3 runs to 15 residues. The germline V gene has CDR1 SNHLY and CDR2 FYNNEI. The CDR3 sequence: CASGTGGLSNQPQHF. CDR3 nucleotide sequence: TGTGCCAGCGGGACAGGGGGCTTGAGCAATCAGCCCCAGCATTTT.

The chain has TRBV6-5 and TRBJ2-1; no clear D gene. Trimming pared 2 bases from V and 0 bases from J, leaving 8 bases between. The CDR3 loop spans 15 amino acids. In germline, CDR1 is MNHEY, CDR2 SVGAGI. The CDR3 protein is CASSYGQNSYNEQFF. DNA of the CDR3: TGTGCCAGCAGTTACGGGCAAAACTCCTACAATGAGCAGTTCTTC.

V is TRBV6-1 and J is TRBJ2-7; 7 nucleotides line up with TRBD1. This CDR3 is 14 amino acids long. Trimming cost V 11 bases and J 3 bases; bases outside gene matches: 13. In germline, CDR1 is MNHNS, CDR2 SASEGT. CDR3 sequence: CAAEPGTEDYEQYF. The CDR3 coding sequence is TGTGCCGCCGAACCCGGGACAGAGGACTACGAGCAGTACTTC.